This is a list of T cell receptor beta chains from one sample in a study of blood T cell repertoires in COVID-19. TCRdb's copy holds only in-frame clones and misses some; the assay was immunoSEQ multiplex PCR. Among about half a million clones listed, roughly nine tenths were seen once. Material for sequencing was PBMCs or T cells enriched from blood (not recorded which). These receptors all come from a woman aged 60 to 75 who had recovered from COVID-19. Each CDR3 is given with its conserved first and last residue. D genes are given only for firm matches. Clone size is shown for a subset of rows, as once, few, many or a class of expanded clone.

>NA|TRBV28|TRBD1|TRBJ2-5
CASSSHGTGQETQYF
TGTGCCAGCAGTTCACACGGGACAGGGCAAGAGACCCAGTACTTC
>NA|TRBV10-1|TRBD1|TRBJ1-4
CASSKGGQGKVVQTATNEKLFF
TGCGCCAGCAGTAAAGGGGGACAGGGTAAGGTTGTTCAGACTGCAACTAATGAAAAACTGTTTTTT
>NA|TRBV2|TRBD1|TRBJ1-5
CASSRTGWNNQPQHF
TGTGCCAGCAGTCGGACAGGGTGGAACAATCAGCCCCAGCATTTT
>NA|TRBV5-4|TRBD2|TRBJ2-2
CASSPGGAGDTGELFF
TGTGCCAGCAGCCCCGGTGGGGCGGGGGACACCGGGGAGCTGTTTTTT
>NA|TRBV3-1/TRBV3-2|TRBD1|TRBJ1-1
CASSHPGGSTEAFF
TGTGCCAGCAGCCATCCAGGGGGTAGCACTGAAGCTTTCTTT
>NA|TRBV7-9|TRBD1|TRBJ1-5
CASSRTGQTQPQHF
TGTGCCAGCAGCCGGACAGGGCAAACTCAGCCCCAGCATTTT
>NA|TRBV5-6|TRBD1|TRBJ2-6
CASYDRGLSGANVLTF
TGTGCCAGTTATGACAGGGGGCTGTCTGGGGCCAACGTCCTGACTTTC
>NA|TRBV11-2|TRBD1|TRBJ1-2
CASSLGGGQGVIYGYTF
TGTGCCAGCAGCCTAGGTGGGGGACAGGGGGTGATCTATGGCTACACCTTC
>NA|TRBV5-1|NA|TRBJ2-6
CASRQTGPSGANVLTF
TGCGCCAGCAGACAAACAGGCCCCTCTGGGGCCAACGTCCTGACTTTC
>NA|TRBV9|NA|TRBJ2-3
CASSPRGGTDTQYF
TGTGCCAGCAGCCCAAGGGGGGGGACAGATACGCAGTATTTT
>NA|TRBV2|TRBD2|TRBJ2-3
CASLKQRGQNTDTQYF
TGTGCCAGCCTAAAACAGCGGGGGCAAAACACAGATACGCAGTATTTT
>NA|TRBV10-3|TRBD1|TRBJ1-1
CAITPTGEGLTEAFF
TGTGCCATAACCCCGACAGGGGAGGGTCTTACTGAAGCTTTCTTT
>NA|TRBV10-1|NA|TRBJ1-2
CASSERPKGGYTF
TGCGCCAGCAGTGAACGGCCCAAGGGGGGCTACACCTTC
>NA|TRBV12-3/TRBV12-4|NA|TRBJ1-2
CASSQPGGLSTF
TGTGCCAGCAGCCAGCCCGGGGGGTTAAGTACCTTC
>NA|TRBV14|NA|TRBJ2-3
CASSQDVHKITDTQYF
TGTGCCAGCAGCCAAGATGTACACAAAATCACAGATACGCAGTATTTT
>NA|TRBV7-2|TRBD1|TRBJ1-4
CASSLGTRDSLDEKLFF
TGTGCCAGCAGCTTAGGGACCCGGGACAGCCTTGATGAAAAACTGTTTTTT
>NA|TRBV19|NA|TRBJ2-1
CASHNRVDNEQFF
TGTGCCAGTCACAACAGGGTAGACAATGAGCAGTTCTTC
>NA|TRBV2|TRBD1|TRBJ1-4
CASSEYGQDEKLFF
TGTGCCAGCAGTGAATATGGACAGGATGAAAAACTGTTTTTT
>NA|TRBV7-2|NA|TRBJ2-5
CASSLMLQETQYF
TGTGCCAGCAGCTTAATGCTACAAGAGACCCAGTACTTC
>NA|TRBV24-1|NA|TRBJ1-5
CATSLWRNQPQHF
TGTGCCACCAGCCTCTGGCGCAATCAGCCCCAGCATTTT
>NA|TRBV13|TRBD2|TRBJ2-7
CASSPWTRLDGQYF
TGTGCCAGCAGCCCCTGGACTAGGTTGGACGGGCAGTACTTC
>NA|TRBV10-2|TRBD1|TRBJ2-2
CASSPGQIPANTGELFF
TGCGCCAGCAGTCCGGGACAGATTCCTGCGAACACCGGGGAGCTGTTTTTT
>NA|TRBV19|NA|TRBJ2-6
CASSGPWGREAGANVLTF
TGTGCCAGTAGTGGACCTTGGGGCAGGGAGGCTGGGGCCAACGTCCTGACTTTC
>few|TRBV19|NA|TRBJ1-4
CATSRRNREKLFF
TGTGCAACATCTCGCAGAAACAGGGAAAAACTGTTTTTT
>NA|TRBV11-2|NA|TRBJ1-5
CASIRWSGPRRGGNQPQHF
TGTGCCAGCATCAGATGGTCCGGGCCTAGGAGGGGTGGCAATCAGCCCCAGCATTTT
>NA|TRBV6-1|NA|TRBJ1-5
CASSESAGYQPQHF
TGTGCCAGCAGTGAATCGGCAGGGTATCAGCCCCAGCATTTT
>NA|TRBV18|TRBD1|TRBJ1-2
CASSPLSTTGGDYGYTF
TGTGCCAGCTCACCGCTTTCGACTACAGGGGGCGACTATGGCTACACCTTC
>once|TRBV10-1|TRBD2|TRBJ2-1
CASSESRLAGAAEQFF
TGCGCCAGCAGTGAGTCAAGACTAGCGGGGGCGGCTGAGCAGTTCTTC
>NA|TRBV27|NA|TRBJ2-6
CASSLSVVPARYSGANVLTF
TGTGCCAGCAGTTTAAGCGTCGTCCCGGCGCGGTACTCTGGGGCCAACGTCCTGACTTTC
>few|TRBV7-2|NA|TRBJ1-3
CASSLERSGNTIYF
TGTGCCAGCAGCTTAGAGCGCTCTGGAAACACCATATATTTT
>NA|TRBV7-9|NA|TRBJ2-2
CASSLADSYTGELFF
TGTGCCAGCAGCTTAGCGGACAGTTACACCGGGGAGCTGTTTTTT
>NA|TRBV19|NA|TRBJ1-1
CASKQGRTEAFF
TGTGCCAGTAAGCAGGGCCGCACTGAAGCTTTCTTT
>NA|TRBV3-1/TRBV3-2|NA|TRBJ1-2
CASSQDWHGYTF
TGTGCCAGCAGCCAAGATTGGCATGGCTACACCTTC
>NA|TRBV9|NA|TRBJ1-4
CASSVEQGATNEKLFF
TGTGCCAGCAGCGTAGAACAGGGCGCAACTAATGAAAAACTGTTTTTT
>once|TRBV5-4|NA|TRBJ2-2
CASSLAVTLPNTGELFF
TGTGCCAGCAGCTTGGCGGTCACGTTGCCGAACACCGGGGAGCTGTTTTTT
>NA|TRBV10-3|TRBD1|TRBJ1-2
CAISELGGQGPYGYTF
TGTGCCATCAGTGAATTGGGCGGACAGGGACCTTATGGCTACACCTTC
>NA|TRBV12-5|TRBD1|TRBJ1-4
CASGLGDRGSNEKLFF
TGTGCTAGTGGTTTGGGGGACAGGGGATCCAATGAAAAACTGTTTTTT
>NA|TRBV28|TRBD1|TRBJ1-1
CASSLHRGTSMNTEAFF
TGTGCCAGCAGTTTGCACAGGGGGACTAGCATGAACACTGAAGCTTTCTTT
>NA|TRBV24-1|NA|TRBJ1-5
CATSDSTGWGQPQHF
TGTGCCACCAGTGACAGTACAGGGTGGGGGCAGCCCCAGCATTTT
>NA|TRBV10-1|TRBD1|TRBJ2-3
CASSRQGSTDTQYF
TGCGCCAGCAGCAGACAGGGGTCCACAGATACGCAGTATTTT
>NA|TRBV20-1|TRBD1|TRBJ1-1
CSAFRDSEAFF
TGCAGTGCTTTCCGGGACAGTGAAGCTTTCTTT
>NA|TRBV5-1|NA|TRBJ1-6
CASSLEGLNSPLHF
TGCGCCAGCAGCTTGGAGGGGCTTAATTCACCCCTCCACTTT
>NA|TRBV2|NA|TRBJ2-2
CASSARVDTGELFF
TGTGCCAGCAGTGCCCGGGTAGACACCGGGGAGCTGTTTTTT
>NA|TRBV3-1/TRBV3-2|TRBD1|TRBJ1-2
CASSPPGQGPTGYTF
TGTGCCAGCAGCCCTCCGGGACAGGGGCCCACTGGCTACACCTTC
>NA|TRBV7-2|NA|TRBJ2-5
CASSLVASVVGETQYF
TGTGCCAGCAGCTTAGTGGCTAGCGTGGTTGGCGAGACCCAGTACTTC
>NA|TRBV6-4|NA|TRBJ2-4
CASSDSGLQGKNIQYF
TGTGCCAGCAGTGACTCGGGGTTACAGGGAAAAAACATTCAGTACTTC
>NA|TRBV2|NA|TRBJ1-6
CASSDGFGANSPLHF
TGTGCCAGCAGTGACGGATTTGGGGCCAATTCACCCCTCCACTTT
>NA|TRBV27|NA|TRBJ1-6
CASSLKSGVPNSPLHF
TGTGCCAGCAGTTTAAAGTCAGGGGTCCCTAATTCACCCCTCCACTTT
>NA|TRBV5-1|NA|TRBJ2-3
CASSLLGAGPDTQYF
TGCGCCAGCAGCTTGCTGGGGGCGGGCCCAGATACGCAGTATTTT
>NA|TRBV6-5|TRBD1|TRBJ1-1
CASSQTGQGLKAFF
TGTGCCAGCAGCCAGACGGGACAGGGACTCAAAGCTTTCTTT
>NA|TRBV7-9|NA|TRBJ1-6
CASSSGHGRGSPLHF
TGTGCCAGCAGTTCGGGACACGGGAGGGGTTCACCCCTCCACTTT
>NA|TRBV10-3|TRBD2|TRBJ2-3
CAIAGGTDTQYF
TGTGCCATCGCGGGGGGCACAGATACGCAGTATTTT